Listed below are T cell receptor beta chains from one sample, sequenced in a study of PD-L1 blockade in urothelial cancer. Only in-frame clones appear in the TCRdb table, and some are missing; sequencing was by immunoSEQ multiplex PCR. The data show some 31,000 clones, roughly 83% seen once. The sample consisted of PBMCs, taken around atezolizumab (anti-PD-L1) treatment. The receptors stem from a man between 70 and 80 years old with urothelial cancer. Each CDR3 is given with its conserved first and last residue. Each record gives: V gene, D gene, CDR3 length, clone size, J gene, CDR3 DNA, CDR3 protein. D genes are given only for firm matches. Clone size is stated in some rows and not others, as once, few, many or a class when expanded.

TRBV28	TRBD1	14	once	TRBJ1-2	TGTGCCAGCAGACCCAGGGACAGCATTTATGGCTACACCTTC	CASRPRDSIYGYTF
TRBV4-3	TRBD1	13	-	TRBJ1-2	TGCGCCAGCAGCCAAGCAGGGGGCTATGGCTACACCTTC	CASSQAGGYGYTF
TRBV5-1	-	14	once	TRBJ2-5	TGCGCCAGCAGCTTCGGCCCAGGAGGGAAGACCCAGTACTTC	CASSFGPGGKTQYF
TRBV5-6	-	12	-	TRBJ2-2	TGTGCCAGCAGCTGGAGCACCGGGGAGCTGTTTTTT	CASSWSTGELFF
TRBV9	-	14	-	TRBJ2-1	TGTGCCAGCAGCGCCTTAGGGGGCTACAATGAGCAGTTCTTC	CASSALGGYNEQFF
TRBV18	TRBD1	17	few	TRBJ1-5	TGTGCCAGCTCACCAGGTGGCAGGGGGCCTGGCAATCAGCCCCAGCATTTT	CASSPGGRGPGNQPQHF
TRBV5-8	-	15	-	TRBJ1-1	TGTGCCAGCAGCCGAACGGACAGTATGAACACTGAAGCTTTCTTT	CASSRTDSMNTEAFF
TRBV5-4	TRBD1	17	-	TRBJ1-3	TGTGCCAGCAGCTTGGGGCCCGGGGACAGGGCCGGAAACACCATATATTTT	CASSLGPGDRAGNTIYF
TRBV18	-	13	few	TRBJ1-4	TGTGCCAGCTCACGAAACTATAATGAAAAACTGTTTTTT	CASSRNYNEKLFF
TRBV7-9	TRBD2	15	-	TRBJ2-5	TGTGCCAGCAGCCGGACTAGCGGGCGCCAAGAGACCCAGTACTTC	CASSRTSGRQETQYF
TRBV27	-	14	-	TRBJ1-6	TGTGCCAGCAGTCCATCACAGGTTATTGGACCCCTCCACTTT	CASSPSQVIGPLHF
TRBV19	-	14	-	TRBJ2-2	TGTGCCAGTAGTATCGGACAGTACACCGGGGAGCTGTTTTTT	CASSIGQYTGELFF
TRBV7-9	-	14	-	TRBJ1-6	TGTGCCAGCAGCCCTACAGGAAACAATTCACCCCTCCACTTT	CASSPTGNNSPLHF
TRBV5-1	-	14	-	TRBJ2-7	TGCGCCAGCAGCCAACGACAGGCATCCTACGAGCAGTACTTC	CASSQRQASYEQYF
TRBV18	TRBD1	15	-	TRBJ1-1	TGTGCCAGCTCACCGGGAATGACAGGGAGTACTGAAGCTTTCTTT	CASSPGMTGSTEAFF
TRBV28	TRBD1	17	-	TRBJ1-5	TGTGCCAGCAGTAATCCACAGGGGGCGAGGGGTCGACAGCCCCAGCATTTT	CASSNPQGARGRQPQHF
TRBV11-1	-	12	once	TRBJ1-3	TGTGCCAGCAGCCCGGACACCAGCTCCATATATTTT	CASSPDTSSIYF
TRBV10-3	-	18	-	TRBJ2-2	TGTGCCATCAGCCCAGCCCTTAGCCCCCGGCGGAGCACCGGGGAGCTGTTTTTT	CAISPALSPRRSTGELFF
TRBV7-3	TRBD2	14	once	TRBJ2-1	TGTGCCAGCAGCATCCGGGGGGGCACAGAAGAGCAGTTCTTC	CASSIRGGTEEQFF
TRBV2	-	13	few	TRBJ2-2	TGTGCCAGCAGTCTAAATGGTCCCGGGGAGCTGTTTTTT	CASSLNGPGELFF
TRBV12-1	-	18	once	TRBJ2-3	TGTGCCAGCAGCTTTGCTGGACTAGCGGGGGGGCCGACAGATACGCAGTATTTT	CASSFAGLAGGPTDTQYF
TRBV4-1	TRBD1	18	-	TRBJ2-1	TGCGCCAGTACTCGATTCGCGGACAGGGTGGGCATGTACAATGAGCAGTTCTTC	CASTRFADRVGMYNEQFF
TRBV2	-	14	-	TRBJ1-2	TGTGCCAGCAGGATTTCGGAGGGCCCCTATGGCTACACCTTC	CASRISEGPYGYTF
TRBV28	-	13	-	TRBJ1-4	TGTGCCAGCAGGGGGGCCACTAATGAAAAACTGTTTTTT	CASRGATNEKLFF
TRBV6-4	TRBD2	16	-	TRBJ2-3	TGTGCCAGCAGTGGTGGGACTAGCGGGGGGAGAGATACGCAGTATTTT	CASSGGTSGGRDTQYF
TRBV28	-	15	-	TRBJ1-2	TGTGCCAGCAGTTCCCTCCATGGGAGGGGAGGTGGCTACACCTTC	CASSSLHGRGGGYTF
TRBV19	TRBD1	15	once	TRBJ1-1	TGTGCCAGTAGGCTACAAGGAGGGACAGCTACTGAAGCTTTCTTT	CASRLQGGTATEAFF
TRBV28	-	15	-	TRBJ1-4	TGTGCCAGCAGTGACTCGGGACACCCTAATGAAAAACTGTTTTTT	CASSDSGHPNEKLFF
TRBV4-2	-	17	-	TRBJ1-3	TGTGCCAGCAGCCAAGAAGGGCAGGGGTCCTCTGGAAACACCATATATTTT	CASSQEGQGSSGNTIYF
TRBV30	TRBD1	15	-	TRBJ1-4	TGTGCCTGGAGTCCGAACAGGGGGCGAAATGAAAAACTGTTTTTT	CAWSPNRGRNEKLFF
TRBV5-1	-	14	-	TRBJ2-2	TGCGCCAGCAGCATACCTACGCTCACCGGGGAGCTGTTTTTT	CASSIPTLTGELFF
TRBV28	TRBD2	19	-	TRBJ2-1	TGTGCCAGCATCCTGCGAAGACTAGCGGGATCTGGGTCTTACAATGAGCAGTTCTTC	CASILRRLAGSGSYNEQFF
TRBV5-1	TRBD2	16	-	TRBJ2-3	TGCGCCAGCAGCTTGGGGACTAGCGGGAGAGGTGATACGCAGTATTTT	CASSLGTSGRGDTQYF